These 8 T cell receptor beta chains were sequenced from one sample in a study of a mutant IDH1 vaccine in newly diagnosed glioma. Time point given: week 5, during vaccination. Doses comprised 300 ug of mutant IDH1 20-mer peptide each, plus topical imiquimod. Data came from immunoSEQ multiplex PCR; TCRdb stores just in-frame clones and leaves some out. This table holds 50,000 to 60,000 clones, around 80% found once. Their target antigens are unknown. The sequencing here drew on PBMCs, taken from a glioma patient whose treatment included an IDH1 peptide vaccine. The receptors here all came from a man between 45 and 60 years old with glioma.

This chain uses TRBV9 with TRBJ2-1, with TRBD2 matching 8 bases. CDR1 is SGDLS and CDR2 is YYNGEE in the germline V gene. This CDR3 spans 16 amino acids. Trimming took 0 bases from V and 4 from J; bases not matched to a gene: 6. The CDR3 nucleotides read TGTGCCAGCAGCGTAGCCGGTACTAGCGGTTACAATGAGCAGTTCTTC. Amino acids: CASSVAGTSGYNEQFF.

The chain combines TRBV19 with TRBJ2-7, with 9 bases fitting TRBD1. CDR1 is LNHDA and CDR2 is SQIVND in the germline V gene (reference sequence). This CDR3 is 15 amino acids long. After removal of 2 bases from V and 2 bases from J, the junction contained 4 bases not matched to a gene. The CDR3 sequence: CASSITWTGAYEQYF. The CDR3 DNA reads as TGTGCCAGTAGTATAACGTGGACAGGGGCCTACGAGCAGTACTTC.

The V gene is TRBV11-2, the J gene TRBJ2-7; weak D call: TRBD2 (6 bases). Germline V gene sequence: CDR1 SGHAT, CDR2 FQNNGV. Trimming removed 6 bases from V and 0 bases from J, with 15 bases in between. The CDR3 length is 15 residues. The CDR3 DNA is TGTGCCAGCAGGAGACGGCGGGGTATCTCCTACGAGCAGTACTTC. Amino acid sequence: CASRRRRGISYEQYF. Based on the CDR3 plus reference TRBV11-2 and TRBJ2-7, the full variable domain is EAGVAQSPRYKIIEKRQSVAFWCNPISGHATLYWYQQILGQGPKLLIQFQNNGVVDDSQLPKDRFSAERLKGVDSTLKIQPAKLEDSAVYLCASRRRRGISYEQYFGPGTRLTVT.

J is TRBJ1-1 and V is TRBV5-6; 9 nucleotides align to TRBD1. The V and J ends lost 1 base and 4 bases, in that order; junction bases with no gene match: 2. Germline CDR1 and CDR2: SGHDT and YYEEEE. The CDR3 consists of 14 residues. CDR3 sequence reads: CASSLNRGLTEAFF. The CDR3, as DNA: TGTGCCAGCAGCTTGAACAGGGGGCTCACTGAAGCTTTCTTT.

The gene calls are TRBV19 and TRBJ1-2; possible D gene TRBD1, 5 bases. Germline V gene lookup returns CDR1 LNHDA and CDR2 SQIVND (reference sequence). CDR3 size: 11 residues. V was pared by 3 bases and J by 7 bases, with 6 bases between. CDR3 in DNA: TGTGCCAGTAGTATGGGGGTTGGCTACACCTTC. Translated: CASSMGVGYTF.

The rearrangement links TRBV7-6 to TRBJ2-1; D is unclear. The ends were cut back, 0 bases at V and 4 bases at J, with 10 bases in the middle. This CDR3 is built from 15 residues. Germline V CDR1 and CDR2: SGHVS, FNYEAQ. CDR3 sequence (DNA): TGTGCCAGCAGCTTAGCGTACCAGGTGTACAATGAGCAGTTCTTC. It is translated as CASSLAYQVYNEQFF. The variable domain in full, with the rest retrieved from reference TRBV7-6 and TRBJ2-1, is GAGVSQSPRYKVTKRGQDVALRCDPISGHVSLYWYRQALGQGPEFLTYFNYEAQQDKSGLPNDRFSAERPEGSISTLTIQRTEQRDSAMYRCASSLAYQVYNEQFFGPGTRLTVL.

The V gene is TRBV9, the J gene TRBJ1-4; no clear D. Germline V gene data show CDR1 as SGDLS and CDR2 as YYNGEE. The CDR3 runs 16 residues. V shed 4 bases and J shed 2 bases, with 15 bases lying between them. The DNA of the CDR3 is TGTGCCAGCAGCCCCTCCGTGGGGAAGACTAATGAAAAACTGTTTTTT. Its translation is CASSPSVGKTNEKLFF.

This clone appeared a single time. This chain connects TRBV2 to TRBJ1-1; D is possibly TRBD1 (5 bases). The CDR3 is made up of 14 amino acids. Per the germline V gene, CDR1 is SNHLY and CDR2 is FYNNEI. The germline V and J ends were trimmed by 5 bases and 4 bases, with 14 bases remaining between them. The CDR3 region is CASSIRQIGTEAFF. The CDR3 DNA sequence: TGTGCCAGCAGTATCCGACAGATTGGCACTGAAGCTTTCTTT.